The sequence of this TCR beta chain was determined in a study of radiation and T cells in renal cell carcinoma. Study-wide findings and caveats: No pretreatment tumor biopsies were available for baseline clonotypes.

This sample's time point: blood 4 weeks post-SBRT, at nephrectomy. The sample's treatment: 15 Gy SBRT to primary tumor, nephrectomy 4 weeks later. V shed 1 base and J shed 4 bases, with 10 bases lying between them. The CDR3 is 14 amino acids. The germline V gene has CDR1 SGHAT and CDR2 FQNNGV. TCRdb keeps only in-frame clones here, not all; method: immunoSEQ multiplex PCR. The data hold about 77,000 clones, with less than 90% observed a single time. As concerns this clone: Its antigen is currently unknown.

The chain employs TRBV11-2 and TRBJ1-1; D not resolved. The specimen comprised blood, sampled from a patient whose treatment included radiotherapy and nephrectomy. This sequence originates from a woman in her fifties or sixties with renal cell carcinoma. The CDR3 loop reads CASSLGGGSTEAFF. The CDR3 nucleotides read TGTGCCAGCAGCTTAGGTGGAGGTTCCACTGAAGCTTTCTTT.